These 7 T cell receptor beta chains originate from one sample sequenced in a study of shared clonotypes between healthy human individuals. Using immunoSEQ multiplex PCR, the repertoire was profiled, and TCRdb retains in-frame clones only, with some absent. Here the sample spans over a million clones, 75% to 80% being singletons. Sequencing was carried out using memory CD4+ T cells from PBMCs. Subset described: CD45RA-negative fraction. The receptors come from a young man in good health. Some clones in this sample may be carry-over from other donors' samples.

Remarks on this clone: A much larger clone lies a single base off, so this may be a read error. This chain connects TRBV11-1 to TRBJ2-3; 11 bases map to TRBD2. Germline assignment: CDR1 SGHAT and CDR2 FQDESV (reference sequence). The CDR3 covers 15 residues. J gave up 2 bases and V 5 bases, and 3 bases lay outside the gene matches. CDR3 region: CASSRLAGITDTQYF. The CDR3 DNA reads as TGTGCCAGCAGCAGACTAGCGGGGATCACAGATACGCAGTATTTT.

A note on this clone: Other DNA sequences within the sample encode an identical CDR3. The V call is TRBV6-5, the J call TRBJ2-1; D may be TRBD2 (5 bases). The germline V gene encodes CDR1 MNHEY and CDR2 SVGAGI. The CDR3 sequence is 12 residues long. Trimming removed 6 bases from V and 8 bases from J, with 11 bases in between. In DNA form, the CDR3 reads TGTGCCAGCAGATCAACTAGGGATGAGCAGTTCTTC. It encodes CASRSTRDEQFF.

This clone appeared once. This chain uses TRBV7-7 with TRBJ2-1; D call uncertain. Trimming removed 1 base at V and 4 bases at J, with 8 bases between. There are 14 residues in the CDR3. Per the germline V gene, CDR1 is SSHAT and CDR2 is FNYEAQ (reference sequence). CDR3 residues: CASSLGAGYNEQFF. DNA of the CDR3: TGTGCCAGCAGCTTAGGGGCAGGTTACAATGAGCAGTTCTTC.

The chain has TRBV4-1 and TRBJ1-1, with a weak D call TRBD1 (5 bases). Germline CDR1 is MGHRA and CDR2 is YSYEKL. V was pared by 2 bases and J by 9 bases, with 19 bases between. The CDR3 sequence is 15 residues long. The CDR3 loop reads CASSQPGTLNIKAFF. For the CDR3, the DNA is TGCGCCAGCAGCCAACCCGGGACCCTAAATATAAAAGCTTTCTTT.

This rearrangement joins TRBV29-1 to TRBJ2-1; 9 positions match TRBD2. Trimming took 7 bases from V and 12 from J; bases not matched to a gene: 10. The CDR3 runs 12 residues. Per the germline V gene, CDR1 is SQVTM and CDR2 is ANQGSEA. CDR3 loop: CSGLAEGQGQFF. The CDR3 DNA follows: TGCAGCGGACTAGCGGAGGGGCAAGGGCAGTTCTTC.

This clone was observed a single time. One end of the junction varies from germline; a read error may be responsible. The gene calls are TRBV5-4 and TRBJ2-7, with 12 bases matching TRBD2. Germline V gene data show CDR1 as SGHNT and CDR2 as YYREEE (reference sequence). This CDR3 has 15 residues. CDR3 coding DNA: TGCGCCAGCAGCCTTGGACTAGCGGGAATCAACGAGCAGTACTTC. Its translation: CASSLGLAGINEQYF.

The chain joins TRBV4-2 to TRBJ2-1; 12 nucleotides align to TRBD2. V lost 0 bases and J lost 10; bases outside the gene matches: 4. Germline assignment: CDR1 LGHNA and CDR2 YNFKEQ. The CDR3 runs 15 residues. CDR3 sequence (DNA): TGTGCCAGCAGCCAAGAGACTAGCGGGAGTCAGGAGCAGTTCTTC. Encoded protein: CASSQETSGSQEQFF.